These T cell receptor beta chains were read from a single sample in a study of PD-L1 blockade in urothelial cancer. TCRdb keeps only in-frame clones here, not all; method: immunoSEQ multiplex PCR. Seen here are roughly 21,000 clones, roughly 89% observed once, and the top ten hold about 16%. The sample here was PBMCs, taken around atezolizumab (anti-PD-L1) treatment. Every receptor here comes from a woman aged 55 to 70 with urothelial cancer. Both conserved end residues are part of each CDR3. D genes are given only for firm matches. Clone size appears in some rows only: once, few, many, or a class for an expanded clone.

d_call,j_call,v_call,clone_size,cdr3_nt,cdr3_aa
TRBD1,TRBJ1-1,TRBV6-5,NA,TGTGCCAGCGTCAGGGGGCCGATGAACACTGAAGCTTTCTTT,CASVRGPMNTEAFF
NA,TRBJ2-2,TRBV5-1,once,TGCGCCAGCATCCGAGAGGGGGGGGACACCGGGGAGCTGTTTTTT,CASIREGGDTGELFF
NA,TRBJ2-2,TRBV7-3,NA,TGTGCCAGCAGCCCCCGCACAGACAACACCGGGGAGCTGTTTTTT,CASSPRTDNTGELFF
NA,TRBJ2-1,TRBV28,NA,TGTGCCAGCAGTTTTAGCGCGGGGAGCCGGGGTGAGCAGTTCTTC,CASSFSAGSRGEQFF
NA,TRBJ2-1,TRBV5-1,once,TGCGCCAGCAGCCTCTTCTCGTTGATCGGCTCCTACAATGAGCAGTTCTTC,CASSLFSLIGSYNEQFF
NA,TRBJ1-1,TRBV7-2,NA,TGTGCCAGCAGTAAAACAGCACTCCAAGCTTTCTTT,CASSKTALQAFF
NA,TRBJ2-7,TRBV4-2,NA,TGTGCCAGCAGCCAAGATAATTGGAGCTCCTACGAGCAGTACTTC,CASSQDNWSSYEQYF
TRBD2,TRBJ2-7,TRBV28,NA,TGTGCCAGCAGTTTGGGAGGGTCGGGCTACGAGCAGTACTTC,CASSLGGSGYEQYF
NA,TRBJ1-4,TRBV7-9,NA,TGTGCCAGCAGCTTAGTATCCAGGCTTAATGAAAAACTGTTTTTT,CASSLVSRLNEKLFF
NA,TRBJ1-2,TRBV19,NA,TGTGCCAGTAGGGAGGGAAATGGCTACACCTTC,CASREGNGYTF
NA,TRBJ2-5,TRBV5-4,NA,TGTGCCAGCAGCGGGGACATTGAAGAGACCCAGTACTTC,CASSGDIEETQYF
TRBD2,TRBJ2-5,TRBV29-1,NA,TGCAGCGTTGAAAAAGCGGGAGAGGGGGAGACCCAGTACTTC,CSVEKAGEGETQYF
NA,TRBJ1-4,TRBV18,NA,TGTGCCAGCTCACAGAACCCGGCGACAGGCGCTAATGAAAAACTGTTTTTT,CASSQNPATGANEKLFF
NA,TRBJ1-2,TRBV28,NA,TGTGCCAGCAGCCCGGTGATGTGGGAGAGCGGCTATGGCTACACCTTC,CASSPVMWESGYGYTF
TRBD2,TRBJ2-3,TRBV7-2,NA,TGTGCCAGCAGCTTACCGACTAGCGGCCTGGATACGCAGTATTTT,CASSLPTSGLDTQYF
NA,TRBJ1-1,TRBV6-5,NA,TGTGCCAGCAGTTACCTGACAGTGAACACTGAAGCTTTCTTT,CASSYLTVNTEAFF
NA,TRBJ2-7,TRBV4-2,NA,TGTGCCAGCAGCCAAGATCACCTAGCGAGAGCCTACGAGCAGTACTTC,CASSQDHLARAYEQYF
TRBD1,TRBJ2-4,TRBV5-5,NA,TGTGCCAGCAGCTTCGGACAGGGGCTAGCCAAAAACATTCAGTACTTC,CASSFGQGLAKNIQYF
TRBD1,TRBJ1-2,TRBV28,NA,TGTGCCAGCAGTTTATATCGGTCGGGGAGCGGACAGGGTGACGGCTACACCTTC,CASSLYRSGSGQGDGYTF
NA,TRBJ2-3,TRBV15,NA,TGTGCCACCAGCAGGCCCCACCTACGGGGCACAGATACGCAGTATTTT,CATSRPHLRGTDTQYF
TRBD1,TRBJ2-7,TRBV18,NA,TGTGCCAGCTCATTGTCGACAGGGCGGTGGTCCTACGAGCAGTACTTC,CASSLSTGRWSYEQYF
TRBD2,TRBJ2-1,TRBV19,NA,TGTGCCAGTAGTATAGCCCTAGCGGGAGTAAGCAATGAGCAGTTCTTC,CASSIALAGVSNEQFF
NA,TRBJ2-1,TRBV29-1,NA,TGCAGCGTTGCGCGGGAACCCACCTACAATGAGCAGTTCTTC,CSVAREPTYNEQFF
NA,TRBJ2-1,TRBV29-1,once,TGCAGCGTTGAATGGACTCCTTACAATGAGCAGTTCTTC,CSVEWTPYNEQFF
TRBD1,TRBJ1-2,TRBV9,NA,TGTGCCAGCAGCGCGAGGGGGACAGAAAACTATGGCTACACCTTC,CASSARGTENYGYTF
TRBD2,TRBJ2-7,TRBV11-2,NA,TGTGCCAGCAGCCCGCACACTCCTAGCGGAAGGAGCTCCTACGAGCAGTACTTC,CASSPHTPSGRSSYEQYF
NA,TRBJ1-1,TRBV16,NA,TGTGCCAGCAGCTACTGGAGGGGAATGAACACTGAAGCTTTCTTT,CASSYWRGMNTEAFF
NA,TRBJ2-3,TRBV5-1,NA,TGCGCCAGCAGCGATAGCGGCAGTACAACGCAGTATTTT,CASSDSGSTTQYF
NA,TRBJ1-1,TRBV27,NA,TGTGCCAGCAGTTTATCGGGGTGGGTGGGGGGACCAAGTGGAAGAGCTTTCTTT,CASSLSGWVGGPSGRAFF
TRBD2,TRBJ2-7,TRBV5-1,NA,TGCGCCAGCAGCTTGTACCCCACTAGCGGCTACGAGCAGTACTTC,CASSLYPTSGYEQYF
TRBD1,TRBJ1-1,TRBV27,NA,TGTGCCAGCAGTTTGGTGGGACAGGTGAACACTGAAGCTTTCTTT,CASSLVGQVNTEAFF
NA,TRBJ1-2,TRBV7-3,NA,TGTGCCAGCAGCCTGGGTCCAGGGATCTACGGCTACACCTTC,CASSLGPGIYGYTF
NA,TRBJ2-1,TRBV27,NA,TGTGCCAGCAGTCCTACAGTGTACAATGAGCAGTTCTTC,CASSPTVYNEQFF
TRBD1,TRBJ2-5,TRBV7-2,once,TGTGCCAGCAGCAAGTGGACAGGCCAAGAGACCCAGTACTTC,CASSKWTGQETQYF
TRBD1,TRBJ1-2,TRBV10-1,NA,TGCGCCAGCAGCCAGGACAGGGATTATGGCTACACCTTC,CASSQDRDYGYTF
TRBD2,TRBJ2-2,TRBV5-4,NA,TGTGCCAGCAGCTCGGCTAGCGGGACGAACACCGGGGAGCTGTTTTTT,CASSSASGTNTGELFF
NA,TRBJ2-1,TRBV5-1,NA,TGCGCCAGCAGCTGGGGAGCCTCCTACAATGAGCAGTTCTTC,CASSWGASYNEQFF
NA,TRBJ2-1,TRBV29-1,NA,TGCAGCGTTGACTACAGTCCAAATGAGCAGTTCTTC,CSVDYSPNEQFF
NA,TRBJ2-7,TRBV4-3,NA,TGCGCCAGCAGCCGGAGTAGCGGATCCTACGAGCAGTACTTC,CASSRSSGSYEQYF
TRBD1,TRBJ1-5,TRBV2,NA,TGTGCCAGCAGCGGGGGACAGGGGGGTCAGCCCCAGCATTTT,CASSGGQGGQPQHF
NA,TRBJ2-2,TRBV4-1,NA,TGCGCCAGCAGCCTTCGAGGGGGTAACACCGGGGAGCTGTTTTTT,CASSLRGGNTGELFF
TRBD2,TRBJ2-1,TRBV5-4,NA,TGTGCCAGCAGCTTTTGGACTAGCAGTGAGCAGTTCTTC,CASSFWTSSEQFF
TRBD1,TRBJ2-1,TRBV5-1,NA,TGCGCCAGCAGCTTCGGACAGGGGGCTTACAATGAGCAGTTCTTC,CASSFGQGAYNEQFF
TRBD2,TRBJ2-5,TRBV27,NA,TGTGCCAGCAGTGCCGGACTAGCGGGACGAGAGACCCAGTACTTC,CASSAGLAGRETQYF
TRBD2,TRBJ2-7,TRBV28,NA,TGTGCCAGCAGTCTAACTAGCGGGAAAAACGAGCAGTACTTC,CASSLTSGKNEQYF
TRBD2,TRBJ2-1,TRBV13,NA,TGTGCCAGCAGGGCTTCAGTGGGACTAGCGGCGCGGGGTGAGCAGTTCTTC,CASRASVGLAARGEQFF
NA,TRBJ2-7,TRBV7-9,NA,TGTGCCAGCAGCCCCAATGGGGGGGCGGTGGACGAGCAGTACTTC,CASSPNGGAVDEQYF
TRBD2,TRBJ2-1,TRBV7-9,NA,TGTGCCAGCAGCCCATATAGCGGGAGGGTCAATGAGCAGTTCTTC,CASSPYSGRVNEQFF
TRBD2,TRBJ2-7,TRBV7-6,NA,TGTGCCAGCAGCCCGTACGCTAGCGGGAGAGCTGGCTACGAGCAGTACTTC,CASSPYASGRAGYEQYF
TRBD2,TRBJ2-1,TRBV6-5,NA,TGTGCCAGCAGTTTAAGCGGGGGAGCCCACAATGAGCAGTTCTTC,CASSLSGGAHNEQFF
TRBD2,TRBJ2-7,TRBV29-1,NA,TGCAGCGCCCTACTAGCGGGAGGCTACGAGCAGTACTTC,CSALLAGGYEQYF
NA,TRBJ1-1,TRBV5-1,NA,TGCGCCAGCAGCTTGGGGACAGACACTGAAGCTTTCTTT,CASSLGTDTEAFF
NA,TRBJ2-3,TRBV27,NA,TGTGCCAGCAGTTTACTTCTAGCAGATACGCAGTATTTT,CASSLLLADTQYF
TRBD1,TRBJ2-5,TRBV28,once,TGTGCCAGCGTAATCCGGGACAGGGGCTTCCAAGAGACCCAGTACTTC,CASVIRDRGFQETQYF
TRBD1,TRBJ2-1,TRBV14,NA,TGTGCCAGCAGCCCCCGGACAGGGCCGAAAATTTACAATGAGCAGTTCTTC,CASSPRTGPKIYNEQFF
TRBD1,TRBJ2-5,TRBV4-1,NA,TGCGCCAGCAGCCAAGGGGACAGGGCTGTTCAGGAGACCCAGTACTTC,CASSQGDRAVQETQYF
NA,TRBJ2-1,TRBV7-2,once,TGTGCCAGCAGCTACGGGAGTCTGACAAGGAATGAGCAGTTCTTC,CASSYGSLTRNEQFF
TRBD2,TRBJ2-1,TRBV6-6,few,TGTGCCAGCAGCTCGAGCGGGAGGGATAAGTTCTTC,CASSSSGRDKFF
NA,TRBJ1-1,TRBV7-2,NA,TGTGCCAGCAGTTCGGACGGACACATGAACACTGAAGCTTTCTTT,CASSSDGHMNTEAFF
TRBD2,TRBJ2-2,TRBV4-3,once,TGCGCCAGCAGCCAAGATTATAGCGGGATGAACACCGGGGAGCTGTTTTTT,CASSQDYSGMNTGELFF